This record looks at one T cell receptor (beta chain) sequence and its context. This clone appeared a few times. What antigen it recognizes has not been identified. No much larger clonotype is one base removed from it; base qualities were not supplied. Relative to germline, V is 8 bases shorter and J is 1 base shorter, with 8 bases between their ends. As encoded in the germline V gene, CDR1 is SNHLY while CDR2 is FYNNEI. CDR3 length: 12 amino acids, cysteine to phenylalanine. Of the read, only the CDR3 DNA is kept; its 36 bases are in frame from base 1. This record belongs to a study of beta chain features in type 1 diabetes (dated by TCRdb to between 2017 and 2018). In terms of the full investigation: Patients and healthy donors did not differ in mean age, gender distribution, total cell number or subset yield. A total of some 110 million sorted cells were examined across all samples, and the number of cells per subset was strongly correlated with RNA yield. Naive and central memory subsets were obtained from all 30 or so donors, but regulatory and stem cell-like memory subsets were isolated from only 8 patients and 8 healthy donors. In the study, recently diagnosed type 1 diabetes patients and matched healthy donors were compared on the TCRB repertoires of their sorted circulating CD4+ T cell subsets.

The full study reports these points: Because the HLA sub-analyses included only small numbers of individuals, any influence of HLA type on TCRB rearrangement was left unresolved. Fewer insertions and more nucleotide deletions at VDJ recombination sites were observed in patients with type 1 diabetes, implying thymic rearrangement abnormalities. PCR may preferentially amplify shorter templates, but because patient and control samples were amplified and corrected together, any resulting skew would affect both groups equally. Sequencing cDNA rather than genomic DNA could over-represent highly expressing activated cells, although activation and CD3 levels did not differ between groups. The naive, central memory and regulatory TCRB repertoires appeared to resemble one another more closely among patients than among healthy donors. In all four CD4+ subsets, TCRB CDR3 length was moderately but significantly shorter in type 1 diabetes patients.

All of the isolated RNA was reverse transcribed with the High Capacity cDNA Reverse Transcription Kit, so expressed TCRB transcripts were sequenced. Deep immunoSEQ sequencing was applied to naive, central memory and regulatory T cell samples, giving an average of around 3.8 million total reads per sample. After sorted cells were lysed in RLT buffer, RNA was extracted with DNase-treated RNeasy Micro or Mini kits, with the choice depending on cell number. Each cell subset was processed separately to prevent cross-contamination, with patient and healthy donor samples processed together. The immunoSEQ multiplex PCR was used to amplify TCRB sequences from cDNA, yielding 87-bp fragments that span the CDR3 region. Sequencing of the amplicons was done on the Illumina HiSeq platform. On the authors' methods: PCR bias was corrected computationally using synthetic template baselines, and reads within Hamming distance 2 were collapsed, with unmergeable singletons discarded. Reads were aligned against IMGT so that V, D and J genes, CDR3 length and insertions or deletions at six rearrangement sites could be assigned. Clonotype counts were normalized to sorted cell number within each subset before computing true diversity and Gini coefficients with the tcR R package. The overlap coefficient, calculated on TCRB nucleotide sequences, was used to quantify repertoire sharing. The table comes from immuneACCESS by way of TCRdb, which keeps in-frame sequences with V and J called. Part of the clones is missing from these tables; in studies checked, under half for an unresolved V gene and the rest for unknown reasons. The V and J calls and clone size are taken from that table; D and trimming were inferred from the DNA. The sample yields hundreds of thousands of clones; 11% to 15% were counted once. Over 5.5% of the sample is taken by the ten largest.

Each donor gave one peripheral blood draw, about 100 mL on average, collected into heparinised tubes. A BD FACSAria II and a panel including CD45RO, CCR7, CD25, CD127, CD95 and CD27 were used to sort naive, central memory, regulatory and stem cell-like memory CD4+ T cells. All sorted populations exceeded 95% purity. PBMCs were separated immediately by Lymphoprep density gradient centrifugation and were stained directly, without being cultured. So that batch effects would be minimized, each experiment stained and sorted samples in pairs, pairing one healthy donor with one patient. The receptor was derived from a man aged 25-45 years in good health. Specimen: central memory CD4+ T cells from blood. This chain joins TRBV2 to TRBJ1-2; the D segment cannot be called with confidence. The nucleotide sequence is TGTGCCAGCTCCTCAGTTAACTATGGCTACACCTTC. Its amino acids are CASSSVNYGYTF.